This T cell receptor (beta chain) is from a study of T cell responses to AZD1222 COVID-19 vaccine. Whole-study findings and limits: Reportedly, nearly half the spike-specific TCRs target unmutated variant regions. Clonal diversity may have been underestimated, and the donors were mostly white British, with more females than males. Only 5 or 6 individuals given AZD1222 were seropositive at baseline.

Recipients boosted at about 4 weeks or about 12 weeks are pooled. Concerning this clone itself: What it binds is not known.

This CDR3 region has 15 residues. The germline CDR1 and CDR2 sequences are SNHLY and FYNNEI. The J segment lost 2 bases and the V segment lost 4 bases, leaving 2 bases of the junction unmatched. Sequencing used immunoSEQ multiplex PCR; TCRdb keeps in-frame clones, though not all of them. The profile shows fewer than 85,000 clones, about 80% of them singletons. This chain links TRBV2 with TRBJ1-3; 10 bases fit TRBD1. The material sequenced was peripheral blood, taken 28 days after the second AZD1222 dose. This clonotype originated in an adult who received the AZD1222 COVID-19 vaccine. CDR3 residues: CASSGTGGTGNTIYF. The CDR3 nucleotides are TGTGCCAGCAGTGGGACAGGGGGAACTGGAAACACCATATATTTT.